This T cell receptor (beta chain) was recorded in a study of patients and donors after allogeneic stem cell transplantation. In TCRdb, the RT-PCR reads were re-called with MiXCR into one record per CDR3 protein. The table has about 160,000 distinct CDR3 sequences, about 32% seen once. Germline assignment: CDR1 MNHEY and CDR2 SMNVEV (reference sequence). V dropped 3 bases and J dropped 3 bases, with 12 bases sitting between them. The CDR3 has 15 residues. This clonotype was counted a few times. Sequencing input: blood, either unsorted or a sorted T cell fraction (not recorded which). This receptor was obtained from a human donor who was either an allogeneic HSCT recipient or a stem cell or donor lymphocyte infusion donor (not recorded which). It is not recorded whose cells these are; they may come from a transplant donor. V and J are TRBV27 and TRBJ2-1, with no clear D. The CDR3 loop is CASSFLGSYYNEQFF. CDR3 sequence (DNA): TGTGCCAGCAGTTTCCTCGGCAGCTACTACAATGAGCAGTTCTTC.